One and the same sample provided the 25 T cell receptor beta chains below, sequenced in a study of T cells in Graves' hyperthyroidism and ophthalmopathy. Amplification of TCR beta CDR3 regions used RNA as the template. When the TCR CDR3 underwent first-round RT-PCR, the HTBI primer set was used. TCRdb redid the calling of the multiplex PCR reads with MiXCR, one entry per CDR3 protein. The sample records roughly 330,000 distinct CDR3 sequences, roughly 15% being singletons. Sample: blood. The receptors here all came from a man younger than 45 with Graves' hyperthyroidism.

This clonotype was picked up many times. V usage is TRBV12-5 and J usage is TRBJ2-7; 9 nucleotides align to TRBD1. V lost 0 bases, J lost 2 bases, and 5 bases stayed unmatched. The germline V gene encodes CDR1 LGHNT and CDR2 FRNRAP. The CDR3 consists of 16 residues. CDR3 sequence: CASGLVLGQGPYEQYF. The CDR3 DNA reads TGTGCTAGTGGTTTGGTACTGGGACAGGGCCCCTACGAGCAGTACTTC.

At least ten counts were recorded for this clonotype. The V and J genes are TRBV27 and TRBJ2-3; 9 bases are shared with TRBD2. Germline lookup yields CDR1 MNHEY and CDR2 SMNVEV (reference sequence). Losses at the gene ends were 5 bases for V and 6 bases for J; bases not matched to a gene: 15. The CDR3 totals 17 residues. CDR3 DNA sequence: TGTGCCAGCAGTCGACCCCGTTTAGCGGGAGTCCCTGATACGCAGTATTTT. Translated, it gives CASSRPRLAGVPDTQYF.

In this sample, this clonotype turned up many times. This chain connects TRBV6-1 to TRBJ2-7; maybe TRBD2 (6 bases). Trimming took off 5 bases at V and 6 bases at J, with 11 bases between the two ends. The CDR3 is 12 amino acids. Germline values: CDR1 MNHNS, CDR2 SASEGT. CDR3 sequence reads: CASSREAVEQYF. CDR3 DNA: TGTGCCAGCAGTAGGGAGGCAGTCGAGCAGTACTTC.

This clonotype was observed a handful of times. V usage is TRBV10-3 and J usage is TRBJ2-5; D not resolved. V was shortened by 3 bases and J by 2 bases, with 7 bases between the two germline ends. The CDR3 consists of 13 residues. Germline V gene data show CDR1 as ENHRY and CDR2 as SYGVKD. As DNA, the CDR3 is TGTGCCATCAGTGATGGCAGACAAGAGACCCAGTACTTC. It translates to CAISDGRQETQYF.

The table lists this clonotype with a few counts. V is TRBV5-4 and J is TRBJ1-4; the D gene is possibly TRBD1 (6 bases). The CDR3 sequence is 13 residues long. CDR1 is SGHNT and CDR2 is YYREEE in the germline V gene (reference sequence). The V end was cut by 4 bases, the J end by 6 bases, with 10 bases between. CDR3 sequence (DNA): TGTGCCAGCAGCCTCCGGACAGATGAAAAACTGTTTTTT. Translating gives CASSLRTDEKLFF.

This clonotype showed up many times. The gene calls are TRBV27 and TRBJ2-7; D unresolved. The CDR3 covers 11 residues. V lost 8 bases and J lost 0, with 5 bases in between. Germline CDR1 and CDR2: MNHEY and SMNVEV (reference sequence). CDR3 nucleotides: TGTGCCAGCGGCGGCTCCTACGAGCAGTACTTC. It is translated as CASGGSYEQYF.

The chain combines TRBV20-1 with TRBJ1-2; perhaps TRBD1 as D (5 bases). The CDR3 is 13 amino acids. The V and J ends lost 1 base and 5 bases respectively, with 11 bases between them. From germline, CDR1 is DFQATT and CDR2 SNEGSKA (reference sequence). CDR3 nucleotide sequence: TGCAGTGCTAGAGTGGGGGGAGGGTATGGCTACACCTTC. As protein: CSARVGGGYGYTF.

V usage is TRBV9 and J usage is TRBJ2-1; 8 nucleotides align to TRBD2. Germline V gene sequence: CDR1 SGDLS, CDR2 YYNGEE. This CDR3 comprises 15 residues. J gave up 8 bases and V 4 bases, and 11 bases lay outside the gene matches. The CDR3 region has the DNA TGTGCCAGCAGCACCCCCGGGGGGGTGGCGGATGAGCAGTTCTTC. Translated, it gives CASSTPGGVADEQFF.

The CDR3 protein is CASSSHSDRVQETQYF. CDR3 nucleotide sequence: TGTGCCAGCAGCTCACATTCGGACAGGGTACAAGAGACCCAGTACTTC. The V call is TRBV6-1, the J call TRBJ2-5; 8 bases are a match to TRBD1. This CDR3 region has 16 residues. J was trimmed by 2 bases and V by 6 bases; bases with no gene match: 11. Germline V CDR1 and CDR2: MNHNS, SASEGT.

This clonotype has ten or more counts. V gene TRBV11-3 combines with J gene TRBJ1-4; D is possibly TRBD1 (5 bases). V gave up 6 bases and J gave up 5 bases, with 13 bases separating them. Germline CDR1 is SGHNT and CDR2 is YENEEA. The length of the CDR3 is 14 residues. CDR3 sequence (DNA): TGTGCCAGCAGTCCGGGGCAGGAGAATGAAAAACTGTTTTTT. This sequence encodes CASSPGQENEKLFF.

This clonotype was counted many times. This chain joins TRBV3-1 and TRBJ2-3; D possibly matches TRBD1 or TRBD2 (5 bases each). Trimming removed 0 bases at V and 4 bases at J, with 11 bases between. The CDR3 consists of 15 residues. Per germline, CDR1 LGHDT and CDR2 YNNKEL (reference sequence). For the CDR3, the DNA is TGTGCCAGCAGCCAAGATGAGGGGTGGTCAGATACGCAGTATTTT. This translates into CASSQDEGWSDTQYF.

This clonotype has a single count. The junction departs from germline at one end; a sequencing error may be responsible. The chain links TRBV2 to TRBJ2-7; D is uncertain. The germline gives CDR1 SNHLY, CDR2 FYNNEI. The CDR3 consists of 14 residues. In DNA form, the CDR3 reads TGTGCCAGCAGCGAAGGTTGGGAAGACTACGAGCAGTACTTC. Protein: CASSEGWEDYEQYF. Full variable domain (missing parts from reference TRBV2 and TRBJ2-7): EPEVTQTPSHQVTQMGQEVILRCVPISNHLYFYWYRQILGQKVEFLVSFYNNEISEKSEIFDDQFSVERPDGSNFTLKIRSTKLEDSAMYFCASSEGWEDYEQYFGPGTRLTVT.

This clonotype was recorded at least ten times. This chain joins TRBV11-2 and TRBJ2-3; tentative D call: TRBD1 (5 bases). Trimming cost V 5 bases and J 3 bases, with 12 bases left between them. The CDR3 extends over 14 amino acids. Germline CDR1 is SGHAT and CDR2 is FQNNGV. CDR3 protein: CASSPETDTDTQYF. Written as DNA, the CDR3 is TGTGCCAGCAGCCCCGAGACAGATACAGATACGCAGTATTTT.

This clonotype was observed at least ten times. The chain has TRBV30 and TRBJ2-7, with TRBD2 identical over 7 bases. The CDR3 covers 14 residues. Germline V gives CDR1 GTSNPN, CDR2 SVGIG (reference sequence). V shed 3 bases, J shed 1 base, and the junction held 6 bases outside the gene matches. The CDR3 protein is CAWSLRRGSYEQYF. CDR3 coding DNA: TGTGCCTGGAGCCTTCGGCGGGGGTCCTACGAGCAGTACTTC.

As to this clonotype: Since a much larger clone is just one base distant, this may be a read error. This chain connects TRBV5-5 to TRBJ2-7; D may correspond to TRBD1 or TRBD2 (5 bases each). The germline CDR1 and CDR2 sequences are SGHKS and YYEKEE (reference sequence). The CDR3 length is 13 residues. CDR3 amino acids: CASSFGAGYELYF. CDR3 sequence (DNA): TGTGCCAGCAGCTTCGGGGCGGGCTACGAGCTGTACTTC.

The sample holds many counts of this clonotype. The chain uses TRBV12-3 or TRBV12-4 and TRBJ2-5; 7 bases are shared with TRBD2. Germline trimming cut 5 bases from V and 5 bases from J; bases unmatched to any gene: 5. The length of the CDR3 is 13 residues. CDR3 amino acids: CASSRDGGETQYF. In DNA, the CDR3 is TGTGCCAGCAGTAGAGACGGGGGGGAGACCCAGTACTTC.

This clonotype has only a few counts. The chain is built from TRBV7-9 and TRBJ1-1, with no clear D. Trimming left V 5 bases short and J 0 bases short, with 10 bases between. Germline V gives CDR1 SEHNR, CDR2 FQNEAQ (reference sequence). The CDR3 runs 14 residues. The CDR3 region has the DNA TGTGCCAGCAGCGGGTTAGACTTGAACACTGAAGCTTTCTTT. It yields the protein CASSGLDLNTEAFF.

The CDR3 bases are TGTGCCAGCAGCCGCGACGGTGAGCAGTTCTTC. Translating gives CASSRDGEQFF. The chain is built from TRBV7-9 and TRBJ2-1; no firm D call. V gave up 5 bases and J gave up 9 bases, with 8 bases separating them. The germline gives CDR1 SEHNR, CDR2 FQNEAQ (reference sequence). The length of the CDR3 is 11 residues.

This clonotype was recorded many times. This chain uses TRBV7-9 with TRBJ2-3, with D possibly matching TRBD2 (5 bases). Germline values: CDR1 SEHNR, CDR2 FQNEAQ (reference sequence). V was clipped by 5 bases and J by 1 base, with 19 bases between them. The CDR3 contains 17 residues. The CDR3 loop reads CASSQGSLNGGTDTQYF. CDR3 sequence (DNA): TGTGCCAGCAGCCAAGGTAGCCTAAACGGGGGCACAGATACGCAGTATTTT.

This clonotype has only a few counts. The chain links TRBV28 to TRBJ1-5; possible D gene TRBD1, 5 bases. This CDR3 is built from 13 residues. The V end lost 8 bases, the J end lost 1 base, and 9 bases lay between the germline ends. CDR1 MDHEN and CDR2 SYDVKM come from the germline V gene. CDR3 protein: CASRQSSNQPQHF. CDR3 nucleotides: TGTGCCAGCCGACAGTCGAGCAATCAGCCCCAGCATTTT.

This clonotype was picked up a small number of times. The chain couples TRBV6-1 to TRBJ1-6; tentative D call: TRBD1 (5 bases). Germline CDR1 reads MNHNS; CDR2 reads SASEGT. Trimming pared 2 bases from V and 14 bases from J, leaving 16 bases between. There are 14 residues in the CDR3. In nucleotides, the CDR3 is TGTGCCAGCAGTGAATCGGGTGGGGGTCGGACCCTCCACTTT. Protein: CASSESGGGRTLHF.

This clonotype has a count of ten or more. CDR3 amino acids: CASSEADEQYF. CDR3 sequence (DNA): TGTGCCAGCAGTGAAGCTGACGAGCAGTACTTC. This sequence joins TRBV6-1 and TRBJ2-7; no clear D. This CDR3 has 11 amino acids. Germline values: CDR1 MNHNS, CDR2 SASEGT. Trimming took off 0 bases at V and 5 bases at J, with 2 bases between the two ends.

The chain uses TRBV2 and TRBJ1-4; D unresolved. The germline V gene encodes CDR1 SNHLY and CDR2 FYNNEI. V lost 4 bases, J lost 0 bases, and 6 bases lay in between. This CDR3 contains 14 residues. CDR3 protein: CASSAEATNEKLFF. CDR3 bases: TGTGCCAGCAGTGCGGAGGCAACTAATGAAAAACTGTTTTTT.

This clonotype appeared a few times. This chain links TRBV30 with TRBJ1-5; a weak D match, TRBD1 (6 bases). Trimming left V 2 bases short and J 3 bases short, with 11 bases between. Germline V lookup: CDR1 GTSNPN, CDR2 SVGIG (reference sequence). This CDR3 contains 14 residues. CDR3 nucleotides: TGTGCCTGGAGTATTGGGGACACCAATCAGCCCCAGCATTTT. Its translation: CAWSIGDTNQPQHF.

This clonotype came up a few times. The genes are TRBV5-1 and TRBJ2-3; 8 bases line up with TRBD1. The CDR3 totals 15 residues. J lost 4 bases, V lost 4 bases, and 8 bases had no gene match. Germline V CDR1 and CDR2: SGHRS, YFSETQ. The CDR3 sequence is CASSLGQGPSDTQYF. The CDR3 coding sequence is TGCGCCAGCAGCCTCGGACAGGGCCCTTCAGATACGCAGTATTTT.